The 17 T cell receptor beta chains below all came from one sample that was sequenced in a study of T cell changes during pregnancy in multiple sclerosis. Assay used: immunoSEQ multiplex PCR; TCRdb lists only in-frame clones, some missing. Here the sample spans about 76,000 clones, 93% being singletons. The input for sequencing was peripheral blood, taken in the second trimester of pregnancy. These receptors were taken from a female donor with multiple sclerosis, enrolled in a pregnancy study.

The chain employs TRBV18 and TRBJ2-2; 8 bases agree with TRBD2. The CDR3 runs 16 residues. The germline V gene has CDR1 KGHSH and CDR2 LQKENI. J lost 2 bases, V lost 0 bases, and 2 bases had no gene match. In nucleotides, the CDR3 is TGTGCCAGCTCACCACCCGGGACTAGTAACACCGGGGAGCTGTTTTTT. Translated: CASSPPGTSNTGELFF.

CDR3 region: CASSYGSPGGGSEQYF. The CDR3 coding sequence is TGTGCCAGCAGTTACGGATCGCCAGGGGGTGGTTCCGAGCAGTACTTC. This chain connects TRBV6-5 to TRBJ2-7; 7 bases agree with TRBD1. J gave up 6 bases and V 2 bases, and 13 bases lay outside the gene matches. CDR3 length: 16 amino acids. In germline, CDR1 is MNHEY, CDR2 SVGAGI.

The chain is built from TRBV5-1 and TRBJ1-4, with D possibly being TRBD1 (5 bases). V lost 3 bases and J lost 1, with 13 bases in between. CDR1 SGHRS and CDR2 YFSETQ come from the germline V gene. There are 16 residues in the CDR3. This CDR3 reads CASSSGGGKTNEKLFF. The CDR3 DNA reads as TGCGCCAGCAGCTCCGGGGGAGGGAAAACTAATGAAAAACTGTTTTTT.

The V call is TRBV5-6, the J call TRBJ2-3; no clear D gene. The CDR3 runs 14 residues. V lost 2 bases, J lost 0 bases, and 7 bases lay in between. Germline V gives CDR1 SGHDT, CDR2 YYEEEE. Written as DNA, the CDR3 is TGTGCCAGCAGCTTCGGCGGCAGCACAGATACGCAGTATTTT. Its translation is CASSFGGSTDTQYF. Supplemented by reference TRBV5-6 and TRBJ2-3, the full variable domain reads DAGVTQSPTHLIKTRGQQVTLRCSPKSGHDTVSWYQQALGQGPQFIFQYYEEEERQRGNFPDRFSGHQFPNYSSELNVNALLLGDSALYLCASSFGGSTDTQYFGPGTRLTVL.

The table lists this clone with a count of one. This chain connects TRBV5-1 to TRBJ1-5; 9 bases fit TRBD1. The CDR3 contains 15 residues. Trimming took 0 bases from V and 5 from J; bases not matched to a gene: 3. Germline CDR1 reads SGHRS; CDR2 reads YFSETQ. The CDR3 loop is CASSLAGTGHQPQHF. The CDR3 DNA is TGCGCCAGCAGCTTGGCCGGGACAGGGCATCAGCCCCAGCATTTT.

The chain carries TRBV6-1 and TRBJ2-7; D possibly corresponds to TRBD1 (6 bases). The CDR3 is made up of 15 amino acids. V was trimmed by 0 bases and J by 2 bases, leaving 11 bases between them. Germline CDR1 reads MNHNS; CDR2 reads SASEGT. Here the CDR3 DNA reads TGTGCCAGCAGTGAAGCGTGGGGGCTCACCTACGAGCAGTACTTC. It encodes CASSEAWGLTYEQYF.

V usage is TRBV6-6 and J usage is TRBJ1-5; no definite D call. Trimming cost V 8 bases and J 0 bases, with 11 bases left between them. The CDR3 spans 14 residues. Germline V gene sequence: CDR1 MNHNY, CDR2 SVGAGI (reference sequence). CDR3 in amino acids: CASGGPGSNQPQHF. The CDR3 coding sequence is TGTGCCAGCGGAGGACCGGGTAGCAATCAGCCCCAGCATTTT.

Only one count was recorded for this clone. V usage is TRBV27 and J usage is TRBJ2-3; a possible D gene is TRBD2 (5 bases). Germline CDR1 is MNHEY and CDR2 is SMNVEV (reference sequence). With 1 base removed from V and 12 bases from J, the gap between germline ends came to 23 bases. This CDR3 region has 16 residues. DNA for the CDR3: TGTGCCAGCAGTTTATTGGCCCAGGACTGGGCCGGGTATCAGTATTTT. It translates to CASSLLAQDWAGYQYF.

The rearrangement joins TRBV5-6 to TRBJ1-1; 7 nucleotides match TRBD1. This CDR3 comprises 14 residues. The ends lost 4 bases at V and 6 bases at J; junction bases unmatched: 9. The V gene's germline CDR1 is SGHDT and CDR2 YYEEEE. This CDR3 is CASSGQQGQPEAFF. The CDR3, as DNA: TGTGCCAGCAGCGGACAACAGGGGCAGCCTGAAGCTTTCTTT.

This clone was counted a single time. This chain connects TRBV18 to TRBJ2-7; D is perhaps TRBD1 (5 bases). Germline CDR1 and CDR2: KGHSH and LQKENI. Between the trimmed V and J ends, which lost 8 bases and 6 bases, there was a span of 14 bases. This CDR3 comprises 12 residues. CDR3 region: CASGAAGGEQYF. In DNA form, the CDR3 reads TGTGCCAGCGGGGCGGCTGGCGGCGAGCAGTACTTC.

The J gene is TRBJ2-7, the V gene TRBV4-1; tentatively, D is TRBD1 (5 bases). The germline V and J ends were trimmed by 6 bases and 2 bases, with 14 bases remaining between them. CDR1 and CDR2 from the germline V gene are MGHRA and YSYEKL. This CDR3 has 14 amino acids. CDR3 amino acids: CASSQQDLTYEQYF. Here the CDR3 DNA reads TGCGCCAGCAGTCAACAGGATCTCACCTACGAGCAGTACTTC.

This clone occurred once. The chain uses TRBV7-6 and TRBJ1-3, with 9 bases aligning to TRBD1. The CDR3 contains 15 residues. In germline, CDR1 is SGHVS, CDR2 FNYEAQ. V lost 5 bases to trimming and J lost 11 bases; unmatched junction nucleotides: 13. In DNA, the CDR3 is TGTGCCAGCAGCCCCCACCGGGACAGGGAAGGGGCCATATATTTT. This sequence encodes CASSPHRDREGAIYF.

The V call is TRBV30, the J call TRBJ1-2, with 10 bases that match TRBD1. CDR3 length: 14 amino acids. With V trimmed by 8 bases and J by 5 bases, 11 bases remained unmatched. CDR1 is GTSNPN and CDR2 is SVGIG in the germline V gene (reference sequence). The CDR3 sequence is CAGGLTGGIYGYTF. DNA for the CDR3: TGTGCCGGGGGGCTGACAGGGGGCATTTATGGCTACACCTTC.

The chain carries TRBV14 and TRBJ1-1, with 7 bases matching TRBD1. Germline CDR1 and CDR2: SGHDN and FVKESK. The CDR3 covers 15 residues. J was trimmed by 1 base and V by 5 bases; bases with no gene match: 7. The CDR3 spells CASSLFWTGNTEAFF. CDR3 sequence (DNA): TGTGCCAGCAGCTTATTTTGGACAGGGAACACTGAAGCTTTCTTT.

This sequence joins TRBV25-1 and TRBJ2-4, with D perhaps TRBD1 (6 bases). The CDR3 contains 17 residues. Trimming took 3 bases from V and 0 from J, leaving 15 bases between them. Germline values: CDR1 MGHDK, CDR2 SYGVNS. CDR3 loop: CASSEPGDNLAKNIQYF. The CDR3 coding sequence is TGTGCCAGCAGTGAGCCTGGGGACAATTTAGCCAAAAACATTCAGTACTTC.

V is TRBV29-1 and J is TRBJ1-2; TRBD1 matches at 7 bases. Germline V gene sequence: CDR1 SQVTM, CDR2 ANQGSEA. The CDR3 loop spans 13 amino acids. V shed 4 bases, J shed 8 bases, and the junction held 10 bases outside the gene matches. CDR3 region: CSVAARGTEGYTF. The CDR3 DNA reads as TGCAGCGTTGCGGCGAGGGGGACAGAGGGCTACACCTTC.

The J gene is TRBJ2-1, the V gene TRBV5-1; 7 bases match TRBD1. The CDR3 loop spans 14 amino acids. Germline trimming cut 4 bases from V and 7 bases from J; bases unmatched to any gene: 8. In germline, CDR1 is SGHRS, CDR2 YFSETQ. Here the CDR3 reads CASSPRGGGNEQFF. The DNA for the CDR3 is TGCGCCAGCAGCCCCAGAGGGGGCGGGAATGAGCAGTTCTTC.